This TCR beta chain was obtained from a study of T cells in Graves' hyperthyroidism and ophthalmopathy. TCR beta CDR3 regions were amplified from RNA. HTBI primers were employed in a first-round RT-PCR of the TCR CDR3. TCRdb fed the multiplex PCR reads into MiXCR, producing one record per CDR3 protein. The sample records hundreds of thousands of distinct CDR3 sequences, roughly 37% being singletons. CDR1 and CDR2 from the germline V gene are LGHNA and YNFKEQ. The CDR3 has 15 residues. V gave up 4 bases and J gave up 2 bases; unmatched junction bases: 5. Fresh peripheral blood, around 11 ml of it, supplied the PBMCs.

The chain uses TRBV4-2 and TRBJ2-7; 10 bases match TRBD1. The TCR originated in a man younger than 30 with Graves' hyperthyroidism. Source material: blood. In DNA form, the CDR3 reads TGTGCCAGCAGCCCCGACAGGGGGCACCCCTACGAGCAGTACTTC. This translates into CASSPDRGHPYEQYF.